Listed below are T cell receptor beta chains from one sample, sequenced in a study of T cell responses to AZD1222 COVID-19 vaccine. Profiling relied on immunoSEQ multiplex PCR, and the TCRdb table lists in-frame clones only, not all of them. The data show approximately 93,000 clones, approximately 89% seen once. The sequenced sample was peripheral blood, obtained 28 days after the second AZD1222 dose. The receptor set was obtained from an adult who received the AZD1222 COVID-19 vaccine. Each CDR3 is given without its conserved first and last residue. Size is stated for part of the rows, as once, few or many counts, or as a class when the clone is expanded.

abundance: .; v_gene: TRBV30; CDR3aa: AWSPRGPLWKAGGKY
abundance: .; v_gene: TRBV29-1; CDR3aa: SVRARTSSYNEQF
abundance: .; v_gene: TRBV7-3; CDR3aa: ASSFPSRRPGRRYVCEQY
abundance: once; v_gene: TRBV7-2; CDR3aa: ASSFPIGELF
abundance: once; v_gene: TRBV5-4; CDR3aa: ASSWGRGTGELF
abundance: .; v_gene: TRBV6-5; CDR3aa: ASSYDPWNTGELF
abundance: few; v_gene: TRBV2; CDR3aa: ASSVRGETQY
abundance: .; v_gene: TRBV18; CDR3aa: ASSPQGYNSPLH
abundance: .; v_gene: TRBV7-9; CDR3aa: ASSFIGGGYEQY
abundance: .; v_gene: TRBV4-1; CDR3aa: ASSHLNYGYT
abundance: .; v_gene: TRBV29-1; CDR3aa: SAREGTNYGYT
abundance: .; v_gene: TRBV3-1/TRBV3-2; CDR3aa: ASSLNTEAF
abundance: .; v_gene: TRBV5-4; CDR3aa: ASSPDRGLNNSPLH
abundance: few; v_gene: TRBV7-9; CDR3aa: ASSPSGQSGGWNTIY
abundance: .; v_gene: TRBV14; CDR3aa: ASSQEFGLAGRDTQY
abundance: .; v_gene: TRBV9; CDR3aa: ASSPSEGSYGYT